Given below is one T cell receptor (beta chain) in context. Its antigen is unknown. Base qualities are not at hand, and no much larger clone is one base apart. The immunoSEQ Assay, a bias-controlled multiplex PCR, was used to amplify TCRbeta CDR3 regions from genomic DNA. The authors' pipeline ran thus. Nucleated cell counts per sample were estimated from amplification of reference gene primers within the assay. To quantify the absolute abundance of each unique TCRbeta CDR3 rearrangement, sequence reads were collapsed and filtered. Productive Simpson clonality was computed per sample as the square root of Simpson's diversity index over productive rearrangements. Held by TCRdb, this immuneACCESS table contains in-frame sequences only and omits some clones. Under half of the omission traces to an unresolved V gene where checked; the cause of the rest is unknown. V and J calls and clone size are given by that table; D and trimming were obtained from the DNA. The table for this sample lists 200,000 to 250,000 clones; 65% to 90% of them were counted only once. The ten top clones hold about 4.4% of the sample.

Whole blood was collected in K2EDTA tubes by collaborating institutions according to the institutions' own protocols. For TCRbeta analysis, collaborators shipped samples as frozen whole blood, isolated PBMCs, or DNA extracted from either of those sample types. The cysteine opens and the phenylalanine closes a CDR3 of 17 amino acids. The entry retains the CDR3 DNA only, 51 bases that are in frame from base 1. For CDR1 and CDR2, the germline V gene lists LGHNA and YSLEER. V and J are trimmed by 0 bases and 5 bases, and the gene matches miss 12 bases of the junction. This sample stems from a study of blood T cell repertoires in COVID-19 (dated by TCRdb to the early 2020s). Regarding the study in general: Collaborator samples came from the United States, Italy and Spain and covered acute and convalescent phases of COVID-19. The material from the prospective study consisted of cDNA or gDNA derived from T cells, B-cell-depleted T cells, or PBMCs. The dataset comprised deeply sampled blood TCRbeta repertoires from subjects exposed to, actively infected with, or recovered from COVID-19. The repertoires were released in a freely available public database intended as a resource for research on the immune response to SARS-CoV-2. Samples came from the ongoing ImmuneRACE study (first 160 participants) plus 1,254 subjects from 6 global collaborators. Sample metadata almost always included a de-identified subject ID, COVID-19 status, age in years and sex. Where available, HLA class I and class II types were obtained from metadata supplied by the sample provider rather than from assay-based typing. Here is what the overall study found, with its caveats: Clinical and demographic metadata were provided uncurated, with the amount varying by source and participant.

Sequencing was performed on peripheral blood. This sequence was found in a woman aged 70-85 years with acute or convalescent COVID-19. The chain is assembled from TRBV4-3 and TRBJ1-2; the junction holds 7 bases that match TRBD1. The bases are TGCGCCAGCAGCCAAGATCGGGACAGTCCCCTCCGATATGGCTACACCTTC. Its translation reads: CASSQDRDSPLRYGYTF.